This is a list of T cell receptor beta chains from one sample in a study of esophageal squamous cell carcinoma under preoperative chemotherapy. TCRdb recomputed calls from the PCR reads with MiXCR, one row per CDR3 protein. The repertoire holds 15,000 to 20,000 distinct CDR3 sequences, 46% seen once, with 25% to 35% in the top ten. Sample collection occurred from a patient given preoperative chemotherapy. These receptors were collected from a human donor with esophageal squamous cell carcinoma. The donor label of this sample is uncertain. Both conserved end residues are part of each CDR3. Each record gives: D gene, J gene, clone size, V gene, CDR3 protein, CDR3 DNA. D genes are given only for firm matches. The size field is filled for only some rows; it gives once, few, many or a size class.

>-|TRBJ2-3|-|TRBV7-3
CASSSTMSQDRYF
TGTGCCAGCAGCTCCACCATGTCCCAAGATCGGTATTTT
>TRBD2|TRBJ2-3|-|TRBV12-3/TRBV12-4
CASSSSGRGLDTQYF
TGTGCCAGCAGTAGTAGCGGGAGAGGGTTAGATACGCAGTATTTT
>-|TRBJ1-1|many|TRBV7-3
CASSLTAGSNTEAFF
TGTGCCAGCAGCTTAACGGCTGGGTCGAACACTGAAGCTTTCTTT
>-|TRBJ2-3|once|TRBV12-3/TRBV12-4
CARSFGGRQVDTQYF
TGTGCCAGGAGTTTCGGGGGCCGTCAGGTGGATACGCAGTACTTT
>TRBD2|TRBJ2-5|-|TRBV20-1
CSASGGRETQYF
TGCAGCGCCTCGGGGGGGCGGGAGACCCAGTACTTC
>-|TRBJ1-6|-|TRBV6-5
CASSTTGIVSPLHF
TGTGCCAGCAGTACTACAGGGATAGTTTCACCCCTCCACTTT
>-|TRBJ2-1|few|TRBV11-3
CASGPLVGYNEQFF
TGTGCCAGCGGCCCACTTGTGGGCTACAATGAGCAGTTCTTC
>TRBD2|TRBJ2-7|many|TRBV10-2
CASRAGEGEQYF
TGCGCCAGTCGGGCGGGAGAGGGCGAGCAGTACTTC
>-|TRBJ2-1|medium-sized|TRBV6-5
CASSPKAGNEQFF
TGTGCCAGCAGCCCTAAGGCTGGCAATGAGCAGTTCTTC
>-|TRBJ2-5|-|TRBV6-1
CARTCDKNTQYF
TGTGCCAGGACCTGTGACAAAAACACCCAGTACTTC
>TRBD1|TRBJ1-4|-|TRBV10-3
CAISGDRGRREKLFF
TGTGCCATCAGTGGTGACAGGGGGCGGAGGGAAAAACTGTTTTTT
>-|TRBJ1-2|many|TRBV10-1
CASSDGPYGYTF
TGCGCCAGCAGTGACGGACCGTATGGCTACACCTTC
>TRBD2|TRBJ2-7|many|TRBV7-2
CASSQGTVSGGPPYEQYF
TGTGCCAGCAGCCAAGGGACGGTTAGCGGGGGCCCTCCCTACGAGCAGTACTTC
>-|TRBJ2-3|-|TRBV6-1
CASSEALSPHTDTQYF
TGTGCCAGCAGTGAAGCTTTATCCCCACACACAGATACGCAGTATTTT
>TRBD2|TRBJ2-2|large|TRBV7-2
CASTHREGGYTGELFF
TGTGCCAGCACGCACCGGGAGGGGGGGTACACCGGGGAGCTGTTTTTT
>TRBD2|TRBJ2-1|many|TRBV19
CASSISAGLAPGEQFF
TGTGCCAGTAGTATTTCGGCGGGACTAGCTCCTGGTGAGCAGTTCTTC
>TRBD1|TRBJ1-1|few|TRBV4-3
CASSQGTGVMNTEAFF
TGCGCCAGCAGCCAAGGGACAGGGGTTATGAACACTGAAGCTTTCTTT
>-|TRBJ2-3|many|TRBV6-1
CASRGSTADTQYF
TGTGCCAGCAGGGGGTCAACGGCAGATACGCAGTATTTT
>TRBD2|TRBJ2-3|-|TRBV7-9
CASRRPWEGSRQYF
TGTGCCAGCAGGCGCCCGTGGGAGGGCTCCCGCCAGTATTTC
>-|TRBJ2-5|-|TRBV7-8
CASSSWNNEQYF
TGTGCCAGCAGCAGCTGGAACAATGAGCAGTACTTC
>-|TRBJ2-5|-|TRBV7-9
CASSLKGGGVYNEQYF
TGTGCCAGCAGCTTAAAAGGAGGGGGGGTTTACAATGAGCAGTACTTC